The next 22 T cell receptor beta chains were all read from a single sample in a study of cytomegalovirus exposure and HLA in healthy donors. A multiplex PCR was run with 60 Vbeta primers and 13 Jbeta primers. TCRdb's copy holds only in-frame clones and misses some; the assay was immunoSEQ multiplex PCR. This sample carries 210,000 or so clones, around 76% of them seen once, and the ten largest clones take roughly 0.62%. Sequencing was performed on PBMCs. The receptors shown here come from a man aged 18 to 35 in good health and CMV-seronegative.

This clone has a count of ten or more. The genes are TRBV28 and TRBJ2-3; 7 bases match TRBD1. Germline V gene sequence: CDR1 MDHEN, CDR2 SYDVKM. V trimming: 6 bases; J trimming: 5 bases; junction bases outside the gene matches: 11. This CDR3 is 15 amino acids long. CDR3 in DNA: TGTGCCAGCAGGGTAAGACAGGGCGACGGAGATACGCAGTATTTT. It codes for CASRVRQGDGDTQYF.

This rearrangement joins TRBV5-1 to TRBJ1-2; 7 nucleotides match TRBD1. The CDR3 extends over 14 amino acids. The ends lost 5 bases at V and 2 bases at J; junction bases unmatched: 6. Looked up from germline, CDR1 is SGHRS and CDR2 is YFSETQ. CDR3 DNA: TGCGCCAGCAGACCTCCGGGACAGAACTATGGCTACACCTTC. Protein product: CASRPPGQNYGYTF.

J is TRBJ1-5 and V is TRBV30; D is unresolved. V lost 1 base and J 11 bases, leaving 15 bases between the germline ends. The CDR3 contains 13 residues. CDR1 and CDR2 (germline): GTSNPN, SVGIG (reference sequence). The CDR3 DNA reads as TGTGCCTGGAGTGACACAACGGGGAATTCCCAGCATTTT. Translating gives CAWSDTTGNSQHF.

In its sample, this clone was seen once. This chain uses TRBV19 with TRBJ2-7; 7 bases map to TRBD2. With V trimmed by 5 bases and J by 0 bases, 13 bases remained unmatched. CDR3 length: 17 residues. CDR1 and CDR2 from the germline V gene are LNHDA and SQIVND (reference sequence). In DNA, the CDR3 is TGTGCCAGTAGTGCAGTATTGGGGGGGAGAGGCTCCTACGAGCAGTACTTC. Amino acid sequence: CASSAVLGGRGSYEQYF.

This sequence joins TRBV28 and TRBJ2-7; maybe TRBD1 (5 bases). Trimming cost V 5 bases and J 6 bases, with 11 bases left between them. The CDR3 length is 12 residues. Germline CDR1 MDHEN, CDR2 SYDVKM. The CDR3 nucleotides are TGTGCCAGCAGTATCAGGGTAGGCGAGCAGTACTTC. This translates into CASSIRVGEQYF.

This chain joins TRBV9 and TRBJ2-3; D is possibly TRBD2 (5 bases). Germline V gene lookup returns CDR1 SGDLS and CDR2 YYNGEE. The CDR3 extends over 17 amino acids. Trimming stripped 0 bases from V and 3 bases from J, with 17 bases between. CDR3 sequence: CASSVGSSGWSTDTQYF. CDR3 nucleotide sequence: TGTGCCAGCAGCGTAGGGAGCTCGGGATGGTCGACAGATACGCAGTATTTT.

Turning to this clone: The same CDR3 also results from other DNA sequences found in this sample. The V gene is TRBV6-1, the J gene TRBJ2-5; a weak D match, TRBD1 (5 bases). The CDR3 sequence is 14 residues long. V lost 1 base and J 4 bases, leaving 10 bases between the germline ends. Germline V CDR1 and CDR2: MNHNS, SASEGT. The CDR3 loop is CASSEDRSPETQYF. CDR3 sequence (DNA): TGTGCCAGCAGTGAAGACAGGTCCCCAGAGACCCAGTACTTC.

This clone was seen only a few times. The V and J genes are TRBV6-5 and TRBJ1-2, with unresolved D. The CDR3 has 16 residues. With 0 bases removed from V and 0 bases from J, the gap between germline ends came to 11 bases. The V gene's germline CDR1 is MNHEY and CDR2 SVGAGI. The CDR3 region is CASSYSIMAANYGYTF. The CDR3 region has the DNA TGTGCCAGCAGTTACTCGATTATGGCGGCTAACTATGGCTACACCTTC.

This clone was seen a handful of times. J is TRBJ2-3 and V is TRBV30; D is ambiguous. The ends were cut back, 3 bases at V and 5 bases at J, with 6 bases in the middle. CDR3 size: 11 residues. Germline assignment: CDR1 GTSNPN and CDR2 SVGIG (reference sequence). The CDR3 nucleotides read TGTGCCTGGAGCGGAGTAGATACGCAGTATTTT. Translation: CAWSGVDTQYF.

A remark on this clone: One junction end does not reproduce the germline sequence, and a read error may be involved. V gene TRBV19 combines with J gene TRBJ2-2; 9 positions match TRBD1. The CDR3 contains 14 residues. Germline loops: CDR1 LNHDA, CDR2 SQIVND (reference sequence). DNA for the CDR3: TGTGTCAGTAGGACAGGGGCGAACACCGGGGAGCTGTTTTTT. As protein: CVSRTGANTGELFF.

The rearrangement joins TRBV6-5 to TRBJ1-3; tentatively, D is TRBD1 (5 bases). Germline V gene lookup returns CDR1 MNHEY and CDR2 SVGAGI. V lost 5 bases and J 4 bases, leaving 15 bases between the germline ends. This CDR3 comprises 15 residues. This CDR3 is CASSRRVRTGNTIYF. DNA for the CDR3: TGTGCCAGCAGTCGCAGGGTCCGGACCGGAAACACCATATATTTT.

With respect to this clone: A much larger clone differs from this one at a single base, so this may be a read error. At the DNA level, this CDR3 is encoded by other sequences in the same sample as well. This chain links TRBV2 with TRBJ1-1; 8 positions match TRBD1. Germline trimming cut 6 bases from V and 0 bases from J; bases unmatched to any gene: 0. The CDR3 has 13 amino acids. From germline, CDR1 is SNHLY and CDR2 FYNNEI. The CDR3 nucleotides read TGTGCCAGCAGGGGACAGGTGAACACTGAAGCTTTCTTT. Encoded protein: CASRGQVNTEAFF.

This sequence joins TRBV4-2 and TRBJ1-1; TRBD1 matches at 8 bases. Germline CDR1 LGHNA, CDR2 YNFKEQ. The length of the CDR3 is 13 residues. The V segment lost 0 bases and the J segment 11 bases; nucleotides outside the gene matches: 5. CDR3 nucleotide sequence: TGTGCCAGCAGCCAAGAGAGGGACAGGCCGGCTTTCTTT. Translation: CASSQERDRPAFF.

V gene TRBV6-5 combines with J gene TRBJ2-7, with TRBD1 as a possible D gene (6 bases). The germline V gene encodes CDR1 MNHEY and CDR2 SVGAGI. This CDR3 has 14 residues. With 5 bases removed from V and 4 bases from J, the gap between germline ends came to 15 bases. CDR3: CASSPWSGVYEQYF. The CDR3 DNA reads as TGTGCCAGCAGTCCCTGGTCAGGGGTGTACGAGCAGTACTTC.

The chain joins TRBV15 to TRBJ2-5, with 8 bases identical to TRBD2. The V gene's germline CDR1 is LNHNV and CDR2 YYDKDF (reference sequence). The CDR3 extends over 14 amino acids. V was clipped by 8 bases and J by 9 bases; unmatched bases: 14. In DNA form, the CDR3 reads TGTGCCACCCAGATAACTAGCGGACCTCAGGCCCAGTACTTC. Its translation is CATQITSGPQAQYF.

This clone was observed a few times. The chain couples TRBV14 to TRBJ2-1; D not certain. The CDR3 totals 15 residues. The V and J ends lost 0 bases and 7 bases respectively, with 13 bases between them. Germline-derived CDR1 and CDR2 are SGHDN and FVKESK. For the CDR3, the DNA is TGTGCCAGCAGCCAAGAGAGGCCACGTCGGAATGAGCAGTTCTTC. The encoded protein is CASSQERPRRNEQFF.

The chain carries TRBV7-9 and TRBJ2-2; 7 bases line up with TRBD1. Germline lookup yields CDR1 SEHNR and CDR2 FQNEAQ (reference sequence). V lost 5 bases and J lost 2; bases outside the gene matches: 17. This CDR3 has 19 amino acids. For the CDR3, the DNA is TGTGCCAGCAGCCGACTATTTACGACAGGGTCCTTTAACACCGGGGAGCTGTTTTTT. Amino acids: CASSRLFTTGSFNTGELFF.

The chain combines TRBV5-1 with TRBJ1-1; D may be TRBD1 (6 bases). V was clipped by 3 bases and J by 4 bases, with 10 bases between them. Germline V gene sequence: CDR1 SGHRS, CDR2 YFSETQ. The length of the CDR3 is 13 residues. This CDR3 reads CASSSQGTTEAFF. The DNA for the CDR3 is TGCGCCAGCAGCTCGCAGGGGACCACTGAAGCTTTCTTT.

The genes are TRBV28 and TRBJ2-2; 7 nucleotides align to TRBD1. The CDR3 contains 15 residues. With 9 bases clipped from V and 5 bases from J, the junction kept 12 bases outside the gene matches. The germline V gene has CDR1 MDHEN and CDR2 SYDVKM. The CDR3 loop reads CARSPQGRRTGELFF. In DNA, the CDR3 is TGTGCCAGGAGTCCACAGGGGCGTAGGACCGGGGAGCTGTTTTTT.

The V gene is TRBV29-1, the J gene TRBJ1-2; D ambiguous. The V end lost 7 bases, the J end lost 4 bases, and 16 bases lay between the germline ends. Germline V lookup: CDR1 SQVTM, CDR2 ANQGSEA. The CDR3 runs 13 residues. The CDR3 DNA sequence: TGCAGCGCGGCGGATGGGTATGGCTATGGCTACACCTTC. Protein: CSAADGYGYGYTF.

The rearrangement uses TRBV5-1 and TRBJ2-7, with 12 bases aligning to TRBD2. Germline V gene data show CDR1 as SGHRS and CDR2 as YFSETQ. V dropped 1 base and J dropped 6; count of bases not matched to a gene: 5. This CDR3 contains 15 residues. CDR3 coding DNA: TGCGCCAGCAGCTTGATCCTAGCGGGAGGGGGCGAGCAGTACTTC. Residues: CASSLILAGGGEQYF. Drawing the rest from reference TRBV5-1 and TRBJ2-7, the complete variable domain is KAGVTQTPRYLIKTRGQQVTLSCSPISGHRSVSWYQQTPGQGLQFLFEYFSETQRNKGNFPGRFSGRQFSNSRSEMNVSTLELGDSALYLCASSLILAGGGEQYFGPGTRLTVT.

The V gene is TRBV7-2, the J gene TRBJ2-7; TRBD2 agrees at 8 bases. Germline CDR1 reads SGHTA; CDR2 reads FQGNSA. The CDR3 extends over 14 amino acids. V dropped 4 bases and J dropped 1; count of bases not matched to a gene: 3. The CDR3 spells CASSSTSGSYEQYF. In DNA form, the CDR3 reads TGTGCCAGCAGCTCTACTAGCGGTTCCTACGAGCAGTACTTC.